The source of this T cell receptor beta chain is a study of blood T cell repertoires in COVID-19. Study-level background: The samples span acute and convalescent COVID-19 from the United States, Italy and Spain. PBMCs, B-cell-depleted T cells, or T cells provided the cDNA or gDNA that made up the material.

The CDR3 totals 14 residues. Germline V gives CDR1 SGHTA, CDR2 FQGNSA. V was cut by 5 bases and J by 2 bases, with 11 bases left in between. Authors' analysis steps: Quantification of nucleated cells was approximated via reference gene primer amplification. Assay used: immunoSEQ multiplex PCR; TCRdb lists only in-frame clones, some missing. V, J and clone size were drawn from that table, and D and trimming were deduced from the DNA. The sample lists about 300,000 clones; approximately 88% were seen once. The source is a woman aged 30 to 39 who had recovered from COVID-19. The sequencing input was peripheral blood. The rearrangement joins TRBV7-2 to TRBJ2-3; D possibly corresponds to TRBD2 (6 bases). CDR3 residues: CASSMGGLTDTQYF. CDR3 nucleotide sequence: TGTGCCAGCAGCATGGGGGGTCTCACAGATACGCAGTATTTT.